These T cell receptor beta chains were read from a single sample in a study of T cell responses to AZD1222 COVID-19 vaccine. The table came from immunoSEQ multiplex PCR; TCRdb's copy has only in-frame clones and leaves some out. The sample includes 100,000 to 150,000 clones, 90% to 95% seen only once; the top ten take approximately 3%. Sequenced material: peripheral blood, taken on day 0 of AZD1222 vaccination. The origin of the receptors is an adult in good health. CDR3s include the opening cysteine and the closing phenylalanine or tryptophan. D genes are given only for firm matches. Clone size is shown for a subset of rows, as once, few, many or a class of expanded clone.

d_gene,abundance,j_gene,v_gene,CDR3aa,CDR3nt
-,-,TRBJ2-1,TRBV27,CASSLLGGNEQFF,TGTGCCAGCAGTTTATTAGGGGGCAATGAGCAGTTCTTC
-,-,TRBJ1-5,TRBV19,CASSIRGVGQPQHF,TGTGCCAGTAGTATTCGGGGGGTCGGCCAGCCCCAGCATTTT
-,-,TRBJ1-2,TRBV5-1,CASSLGAEQNGYTF,TGCGCCAGCAGCTTGGGGGCGGAACAGAATGGCTACACCTTC
TRBD1,-,TRBJ1-6,TRBV3-1/TRBV3-2,CASSLRDRPNSPLHF,TGTGCCAGCAGCCTCCGGGACAGGCCGAATTCACCCCTCCACTTT
TRBD2,-,TRBJ2-1,TRBV6-4,CASSVASGSNEQFF,TGTGCCAGCAGTGTGGCTAGCGGGTCCAATGAGCAGTTCTTC
-,-,TRBJ2-1,TRBV7-9,CASSSLASLYNEQFF,TGTGCCAGCAGCTCCCTAGCGAGCCTCTACAATGAGCAGTTCTTC
-,-,TRBJ1-1,TRBV5-4,CASSQTGMNTEAFF,TGTGCCAGCAGCCAGACAGGTATGAACACTGAAGCTTTCTTT
-,-,TRBJ1-1,TRBV12-3/TRBV12-4,CASSFSENTEAFF,TGTGCCAGCAGTTTTTCCGAGAACACTGAAGCTTTCTTT
-,-,TRBJ2-4,TRBV12-5,CASGTPPGDIQYF,TGTGCTAGTGGAACCCCACCGGGCGACATTCAGTACTTC
-,-,TRBJ2-1,TRBV6-6,CASSSGTLGEQFF,TGTGCCAGCAGTTCCGGGACTTTAGGTGAGCAGTTCTTC
-,-,TRBJ2-7,TRBV5-1,CASSLEPSPLYEQYF,TGCGCCAGCAGCTTGGAGCCAAGTCCCCTCTACGAGCAGTACTTC
-,-,TRBJ1-5,TRBV7-6,CASSLQEGINQPQHF,TGTGCCAGCAGCTTACAGGAGGGGATCAATCAGCCCCAGCATTTT
-,-,TRBJ1-1,TRBV27,CASRDPGTEAFF,TGTGCCAGCAGAGACCCTGGGACTGAAGCTTTCTTT
TRBD2,-,TRBJ2-1,TRBV5-1,CASSPGLADYNEQFF,TGCGCCAGCAGCCCAGGACTAGCGGACTACAATGAGCAGTTCTTC
-,-,TRBJ1-1,TRBV5-1,CASRITENTEAFF,TGCGCCAGCAGGATCACAGAGAACACTGAAGCTTTCTTT
TRBD1,once,TRBJ2-1,TRBV19,CASSTGGNEQFF,TGTGCCAGTAGTACAGGGGGCAATGAGCAGTTCTTC
TRBD1,-,TRBJ1-4,TRBV5-6,CASSLGTGSLGKLFF,TGTGCCAGCAGCTTGGGGACAGGGTCGCTTGGGAAACTGTTTTTT
-,-,TRBJ1-2,TRBV30,CAWSPTSLNSGYTF,TGTGCCTGGAGCCCGACCAGCTTGAACTCTGGCTACACCTTC
TRBD1,-,TRBJ1-2,TRBV10-2,CASRPLTGDYGYTF,TGCGCCAGCCGACCCTTGACAGGGGACTATGGCTACACCTTC
-,-,TRBJ1-1,TRBV6-1,CASSEYGGLNTEAFF,TGTGCCAGCAGTGAATACGGAGGATTGAACACTGAAGCTTTCTTT
-,-,TRBJ1-2,TRBV7-2,CASSLVLGVQTNYGYTF,TGTGCCAGCAGCTTAGTTCTCGGGGTTCAGACTAACTATGGCTACACCTTC
-,-,TRBJ2-1,TRBV30,CAWSEVSSYNEQFF,TGTGCCTGGAGTGAGGTAAGCTCCTACAATGAGCAGTTCTTC
-,-,TRBJ1-1,TRBV7-9,CASSGITLSTEAFF,TGTGCCAGCAGCGGCATAACCCTGAGCACTGAAGCTTTCTTT
TRBD1,once,TRBJ1-5,TRBV6-1,CASSGGTDYSNQPQHF,TGTGCCAGCAGTGGGGGGACAGATTATAGCAATCAGCCCCAGCATTTT
-,-,TRBJ1-6,TRBV27,CASTGGSSYNSPLHF,TGTGCCAGCACGGGCGGGAGCTCCTATAATTCACCCCTCCACTTT
TRBD1,-,TRBJ2-7,TRBV7-2,CASSQIVDRGYEQYF,TGTGCCAGCAGCCAAATCGTCGACAGGGGCTACGAGCAGTACTTC
-,-,TRBJ1-5,TRBV14,CASSPDSNQPQHF,TGTGCCAGCAGCCCCGATAGCAATCAGCCCCAGCATTTT
-,-,TRBJ1-2,TRBV5-1,CASSLAAVMSGYTF,TGCGCCAGCAGCTTGGCCGCGGTAATGAGCGGCTACACCTTC
TRBD1,-,TRBJ1-5,TRBV9,CASSPTGAPGWPQHF,TGTGCCAGCAGCCCGACAGGGGCACCTGGTTGGCCCCAGCATTTT